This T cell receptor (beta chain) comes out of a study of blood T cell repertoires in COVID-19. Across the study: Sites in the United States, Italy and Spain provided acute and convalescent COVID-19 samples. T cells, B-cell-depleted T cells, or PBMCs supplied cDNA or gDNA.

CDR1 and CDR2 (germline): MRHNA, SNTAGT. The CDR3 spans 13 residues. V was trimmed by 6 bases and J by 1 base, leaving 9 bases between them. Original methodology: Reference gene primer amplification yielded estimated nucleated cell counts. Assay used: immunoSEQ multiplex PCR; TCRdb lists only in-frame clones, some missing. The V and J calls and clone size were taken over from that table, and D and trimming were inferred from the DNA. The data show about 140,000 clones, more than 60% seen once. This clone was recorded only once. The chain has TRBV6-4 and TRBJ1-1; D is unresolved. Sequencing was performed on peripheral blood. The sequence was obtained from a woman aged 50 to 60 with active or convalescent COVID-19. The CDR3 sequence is CASSEGANTEAFF. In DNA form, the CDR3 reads TGTGCCAGCAGCGAGGGAGCGAACACTGAAGCTTTCTTT.